This T cell receptor (beta chain) stems from a study of regulatory T cells in long-lasting Graves disease. Overall study findings and caveats: Since the sample size was small, accuracy may have been reduced. It was in persistent disease that TRBV28, TRBJ1-2 and TRBJ2-5 were favored.

Time point denoted: newly diagnosed GD, antithyroid drugs for less than 3 months. PBMC RNA served as the TCR library source. Under American Thyroid Association guidelines, Graves' disease was diagnosed. Germline CDR1 DFQATT, CDR2 SNEGSKA (reference sequence). The CDR3 is 17 residues long. Unmatched junction bases numbered 7, after V lost 1 base and J lost 4 bases. This clonotype was observed many times. Its antigen remains unidentified. Arm-PCR with iRepertoire HTBI primers amplified the CDR3 regions for these TCR beta libraries. One entry per CDR3 protein, called by TCRdb with MiXCR from the multiplex PCR reads. There are about 380,000 distinct CDR3 sequences in the sample; about 14% occur only once, and over 20% lies in the top ten.

The specimen comprised peripheral blood mononuclear cells (PBMCs), sampled at new diagnosis, from a patient treated with antithyroid drugs. The rearrangement uses TRBV20-1 and TRBJ2-1; TRBD2 matches 13 bases. The TCR was taken from a female donor with Graves disease. The CDR3 here is CSARGRTSGSWYNEQFF. CDR3 nucleotides: TGCAGTGCTAGAGGGAGGACTAGCGGGAGTTGGTACAATGAGCAGTTCTTC.